The rows below give T cell receptor beta chains drawn from one sample of a study of T cells in tuberculosis. Sequencing used immunoSEQ multiplex PCR; TCRdb keeps in-frame clones, though not all of them. The table records 25,000 to 35,000 clones, 95% to 96% of them present only once. The source material was PBMCs. These receptors were taken from a donor aged 10-35 years with latent tuberculosis or without tuberculosis infection. Each CDR3 is given with its conserved first and last residue. A D gene is named only where the DNA matches it firmly. Clone size is stated in some rows and not others, as once, few, many or a class when expanded.

d_call cdr3_length j_call v_call clone_size cdr3_aa cdr3_nt
TRBD1 16 TRBJ1-1 TRBV9 once CASSVGTGAAQGEAFF TGTGCCAGCAGCGTGGGGACAGGGGCCGCCCAGGGGGAAGCTTTCTTT
. 12 TRBJ1-4 TRBV19 . CASSEQGSKLFF TGTGCCAGTAGCGAACAGGGCTCTAAACTGTTTTTT
TRBD2 15 TRBJ2-5 TRBV9 . CASGRLAGDGETQYF TGTGCCAGCGGTAGACTAGCGGGAGACGGAGAGACCCAGTACTTC
TRBD1 13 TRBJ2-3 TRBV19 . CASSNSLWDRYYF TGTGCCAGTAGTAATTCTCTATGGGACAGGTATTATTTT
. 15 TRBJ2-7 TRBV7-9 . CASSLGQGRTYEQYF TGTGCCAGCAGCTTAGGGCAGGGGCGAACCTACGAGCAGTACTTC
. 15 TRBJ2-1 TRBV6-5 . CASSRSIVPYNEQFF TGTGCCAGCAGCCGTAGCATAGTACCGTACAATGAGCAGTTCTTC
. 14 TRBJ1-2 TRBV27 . CASSPGTPYYGYTF TGTGCCAGCAGTCCCGGGACACCCTACTATGGCTACACCTTC
. 11 TRBJ1-2 TRBV11-2 once CASSPGGECTF TGTGCCAGCAGCCCCGGGGGGGAGTGCACCTTC
. 14 TRBJ1-5 TRBV30 . CAWSVRQGIQPQHF TGTGCCTGGAGTGTAAGGCAGGGGATTCAGCCCCAGCATTTT
. 11 TRBJ2-1 TRBV11-2 . CASSQILEQFF TGTGCCAGCAGCCAGATTTTAGAGCAGTTCTTC
. 14 TRBJ2-7 TRBV6-5 . CASSYGGATYEQYF TGTGCCAGCAGTTATGGCGGGGCGACCTACGAGCAGTACTTC
TRBD2 15 TRBJ2-1 TRBV5-1 once CASERLAGGPGEQFF TGCGCCAGCGAACGACTAGCGGGAGGGCCGGGCGAGCAGTTCTTC
. 14 TRBJ1-6 TRBV27 . CASRLGQGVSPLHF TGTGCCAGCAGGCTTGGGCAGGGTGTTTCACCCCTCCACTTT
TRBD1 14 TRBJ2-7 TRBV5-6 once CASSLGQGLYEQYF TGTGCCAGCAGCTTGGGACAGGGTTTATACGAGCAGTACTTC
. 13 TRBJ1-2 TRBV10-3 few CAISEGQFYGYTF TGTGCCATCAGTGAGGGACAGTTTTATGGCTACACCTTC
. 13 TRBJ1-2 TRBV2 . CASSEVRGYGYTF TGTGCCAGCAGTGAAGTCCGGGGCTATGGCTACACCTTC
TRBD2 15 TRBJ2-2 TRBV30 . CAWSRRGGRIGELFF TGTGCCTGGAGCCGTCGAGGCGGGAGGATCGGGGAGCTGTTTTTT
TRBD1 16 TRBJ1-2 TRBV19 . CASSKQASQGIYGYTF TGTGCCAGTAGTAAGCAGGCCTCACAGGGGATCTATGGCTACACCTTC
TRBD1 15 TRBJ1-2 TRBV6-1 . CASSEGGQGSYGYTF TGTGCCAGCAGTGAAGGGGGACAGGGGTCTTATGGCTACACCTTC
. 13 TRBJ1-1 TRBV7-8 . CASQWGGNTEAFF TGTGCCTCCCAATGGGGGGGGAACACTGAAGCTTTCTTT
TRBD2 15 TRBJ2-3 TRBV6-6 once CASSKLAGSTDTQYF TGTGCCAGCAGTAAACTAGCGGGGAGCACAGATACGCAGTATTTT
. 15 TRBJ2-1 TRBV5-6 . CASSLVLASRNEQFF TGTGCCAGCAGCTTGGTTTTAGCTTCAAGAAATGAGCAGTTCTTC
TRBD1 17 TRBJ2-7 TRBV11-2 . CASSLGPGTRGQGEEYF TGTGCCAGCAGCTTAGGTCCCGGGACGAGAGGACAGGGGGAGGAGTACTTC